This T cell receptor (beta chain) was observed in a study of TET2 disruption in CD19-targeted CAR T cells. Treatment here: autologous CTL019 cells: CD19 CAR with 4-1BB and CD3 zeta domains. CDR3 size: 11 residues. V was trimmed by 7 bases and J by 1 base, leaving 7 bases between them. Per germline, CDR1 DFQATT and CDR2 SNEGSKA (reference sequence). Clones were read by immunoSEQ multiplex PCR, and TCRdb kept only the in-frame ones, dropping some. The table gives approximately 430 clones; the top ten clones make up roughly half of it. This clone is identified as large (0.1 to 1%) from frequency. The CDR3 extends 3 residues past the end of the read, so its final part is completed from the germline J gene.

J is TRBJ1-1 and V is TRBV20-1; D remains unclear. This specimen consisted of peripheral blood, obtained from a patient treated with CD19 CAR T cells. The TCR comes from a man aged 70 or older with chronic lymphocytic leukemia. CDR3 region: CSVTQNTEAFF. CDR3 bases read: TGCAGTGTCACACAGAACACTGAA.